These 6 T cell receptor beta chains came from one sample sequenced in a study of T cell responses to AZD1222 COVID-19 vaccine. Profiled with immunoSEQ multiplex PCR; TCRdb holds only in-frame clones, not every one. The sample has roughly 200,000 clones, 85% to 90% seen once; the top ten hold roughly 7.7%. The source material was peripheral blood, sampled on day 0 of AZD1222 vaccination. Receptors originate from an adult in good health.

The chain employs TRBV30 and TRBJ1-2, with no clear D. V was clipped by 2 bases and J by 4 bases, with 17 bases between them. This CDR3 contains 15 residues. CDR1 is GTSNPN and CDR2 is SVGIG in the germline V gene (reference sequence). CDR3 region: CAWSKAKSPLYGYTF. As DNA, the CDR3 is TGTGCCTGGAGTAAAGCCAAAAGCCCACTCTATGGCTACACCTTC.

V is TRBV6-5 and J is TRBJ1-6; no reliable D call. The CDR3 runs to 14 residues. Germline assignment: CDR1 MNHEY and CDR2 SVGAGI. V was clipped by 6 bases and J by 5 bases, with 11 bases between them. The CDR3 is CASSVEGDNSPLHF. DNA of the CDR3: TGTGCCAGCAGCGTCGAGGGCGATAATTCACCCCTCCACTTT.

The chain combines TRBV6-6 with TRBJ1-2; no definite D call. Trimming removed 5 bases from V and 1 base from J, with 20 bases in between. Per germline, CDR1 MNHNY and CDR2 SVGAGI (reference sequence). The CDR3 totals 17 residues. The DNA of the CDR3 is TGTGCCAGCAGTCCGAGTCCCGGAACGGGATTTAACTATGGCTACACCTTC. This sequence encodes CASSPSPGTGFNYGYTF.

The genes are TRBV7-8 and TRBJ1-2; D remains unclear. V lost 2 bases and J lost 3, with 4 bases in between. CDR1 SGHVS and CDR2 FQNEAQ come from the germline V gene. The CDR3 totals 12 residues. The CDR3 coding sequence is TGTGCCAGCAGCTTAAATGACTATGGCTACACCTTC. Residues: CASSLNDYGYTF. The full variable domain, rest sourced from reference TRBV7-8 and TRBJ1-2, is GAGVSQSPRYKVAKRGQDVALRCDPISGHVSLFWYQQALGQGPEFLTYFQNEAQLDKSGLPSDRFFAERPEGSVSTLKIQRTQQEDSAVYLCASSLNDYGYTFGSGTRLTVV.

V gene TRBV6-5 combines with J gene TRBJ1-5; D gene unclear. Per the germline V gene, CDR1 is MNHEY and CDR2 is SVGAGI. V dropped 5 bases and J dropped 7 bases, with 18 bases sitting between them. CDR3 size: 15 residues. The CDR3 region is CASSTLQNRGQPQHF. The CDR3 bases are TGTGCCAGCAGTACCCTACAGAATCGGGGACAGCCCCAGCATTTT.

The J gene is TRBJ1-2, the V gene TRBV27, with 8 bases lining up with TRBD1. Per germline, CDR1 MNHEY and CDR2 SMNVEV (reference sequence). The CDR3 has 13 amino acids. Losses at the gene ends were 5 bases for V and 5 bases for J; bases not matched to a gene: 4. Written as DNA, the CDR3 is TGTGCCAGCAGTGGTGGGGACAGGTATGGCTACACCTTC. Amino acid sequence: CASSGGDRYGYTF.